The 5 T cell receptor beta chains reported below all come from one sample, sequenced in a study of blood T cell repertoires in COVID-19. The table came from immunoSEQ multiplex PCR; TCRdb's copy has only in-frame clones and leaves some out. The sample lists over 95,000 clones; around nine tenths were seen once. The sequencing sample was made of peripheral blood. These receptors were taken from a human donor with acute or convalescent COVID-19. The donor label of this sample is uncertain.

The chain joins TRBV5-1 to TRBJ2-1; 11 bases match TRBD2. This CDR3 region has 15 residues. V gave up 0 bases and J gave up 8 bases; unmatched junction bases: 4. Germline values: CDR1 SGHRS, CDR2 YFSETQ. CDR3 residues: CASSLELAGAYEQFF. The CDR3 region has the DNA TGCGCCAGCAGCTTGGAACTAGCGGGAGCGTATGAGCAGTTCTTC.

This clone was observed a handful of times. The chain carries TRBV29-1 and TRBJ2-3; 13 nucleotides agree with TRBD2. V shed 4 bases, J shed 0 bases, and the junction held 4 bases outside the gene matches. The CDR3 is made up of 16 amino acids. Germline CDR1 is SQVTM and CDR2 is ANQGSEA. Here the CDR3 DNA reads TGCAGCGTTGCAGGACTAGCGGGGGTTAGCACAGATACGCAGTATTTT. As protein: CSVAGLAGVSTDTQYF.

The chain recombines TRBV11-2 with TRBJ2-7; TRBD1 matches at 9 bases. The trim removed 1 base at V and 4 bases at J, leaving 5 bases unmatched. CDR3 length: 15 residues. Germline-derived CDR1 and CDR2 are SGHAT and FQNNGV. The CDR3 loop is CASSLAGTGFYEQYF. The CDR3 nucleotides are TGTGCCAGCAGCTTAGCTGGGACAGGGTTTTACGAGCAGTACTTC.

The chain is built from TRBV12-3 or TRBV12-4 and TRBJ2-7; TRBD2 might be the D (5 bases). CDR3 length: 13 residues. The ends were cut back, 3 bases at V and 3 bases at J, with 9 bases in the middle. The CDR3 DNA follows: TGTGCCAGCAGTTTGACGGGGAGCTACGAGCAGTACTTC. It yields the protein CASSLTGSYEQYF.

The chain links TRBV10-3 to TRBJ2-7; D is possibly TRBD1 (5 bases). Looked up from germline, CDR1 is ENHRY and CDR2 is SYGVKD. The CDR3 is 14 amino acids. Trimming left V 4 bases short and J 1 base short, with 11 bases between. CDR3 amino acids: CAISGGRTSYEQYF. The CDR3 DNA is TGTGCCATCAGTGGAGGACGGACATCCTACGAGCAGTACTTC.